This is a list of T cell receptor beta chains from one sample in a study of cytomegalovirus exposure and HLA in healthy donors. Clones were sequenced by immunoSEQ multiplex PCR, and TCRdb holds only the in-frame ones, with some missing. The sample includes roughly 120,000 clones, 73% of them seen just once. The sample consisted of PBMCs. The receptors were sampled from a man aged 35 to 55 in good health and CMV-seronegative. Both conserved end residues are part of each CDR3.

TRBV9,CASSVAGGVYNEQFF
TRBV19,CASSRDRGRLASNEQYF
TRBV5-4,CASSGGSAGQETQYF
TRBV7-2,CATPGSGANVLTF
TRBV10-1,CASRAEPGLAGGQETQYF
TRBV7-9,CASSQPGGVGEQYF
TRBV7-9,CASSWGTGGSGNTIYF
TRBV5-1,CASSLDQGCEAFF
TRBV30,CAWSYSSTNEKLFF
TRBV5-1,CASSLSGTARSYEQYF
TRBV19,CASSIQINEQFF
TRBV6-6,CASSYSTRDQRNTIYF
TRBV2,CASSRDTEAFF
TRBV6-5,CAGSRGHSNTGELFF
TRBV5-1,CASSSGLAGGGTDTQYF
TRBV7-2,CASSLGQGTGELFF
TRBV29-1,CSVAVNTEAFF
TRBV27,CASSSWTGGDEKLFF
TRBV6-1,CATLSGNSNQPQHF
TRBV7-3,CASSRTSGGAYTGELFF
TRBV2,CASRPGLATGELFF
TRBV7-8,CASSLGTADQPQHF
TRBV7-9,CASIYGQGTSYNEQFF
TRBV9,CASSVAVAGGSYNEQFF
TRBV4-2,CASSQELGGSTDTQYF
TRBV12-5,CASASGQNKETQYF
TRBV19,CASSLRDRDTEAFF
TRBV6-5,CASRAGVYEQYF
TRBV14,CASSQVEYTGELFF
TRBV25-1,CASSARGQGAANYGYTF
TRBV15,CATSRDLGSSYEQYF
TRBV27,CASSLGTSAQYF
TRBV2,CASSKGGRSYEQYF
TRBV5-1,CASSSYPGPYEQYF
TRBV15,CATSTGFSGANVLTF
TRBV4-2,CASSQVTGPSTDTQYF
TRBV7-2,CASSLRLSEQFF
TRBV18,CASSPNSYSNTEAFF
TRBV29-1,CSVGRGPQETQYF
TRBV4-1,CASSQGRYYSNQPQHF
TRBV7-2,CASSRGVLASGETQYF
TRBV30,CAWSPRTGGYEQYF
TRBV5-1,CASSWTGTGEESTF
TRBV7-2,CASSLGVSSEQYF
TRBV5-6,CASSLVNRYEQFF
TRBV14,CASSQGLQGSAFF
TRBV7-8,CASSSTQGATYNSPLHF
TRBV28,CASSANKWDRYTGELFF
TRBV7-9,CASSLGLDSSYEQYF
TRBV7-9,CASSLSRQGANTEAFF
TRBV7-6,CASSPNGGGREQYF